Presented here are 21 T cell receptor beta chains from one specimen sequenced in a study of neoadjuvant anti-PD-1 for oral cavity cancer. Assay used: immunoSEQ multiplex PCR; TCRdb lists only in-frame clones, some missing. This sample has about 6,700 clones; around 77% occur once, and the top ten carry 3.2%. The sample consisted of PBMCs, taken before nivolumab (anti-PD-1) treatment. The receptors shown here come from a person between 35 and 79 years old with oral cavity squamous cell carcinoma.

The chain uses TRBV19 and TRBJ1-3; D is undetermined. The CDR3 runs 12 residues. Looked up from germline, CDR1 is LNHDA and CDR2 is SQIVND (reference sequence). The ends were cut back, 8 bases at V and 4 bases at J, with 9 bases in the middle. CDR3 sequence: CASLAGGNTIYF. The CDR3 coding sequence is TGTGCCAGTCTTGCCGGGGGAAACACCATATATTTT.

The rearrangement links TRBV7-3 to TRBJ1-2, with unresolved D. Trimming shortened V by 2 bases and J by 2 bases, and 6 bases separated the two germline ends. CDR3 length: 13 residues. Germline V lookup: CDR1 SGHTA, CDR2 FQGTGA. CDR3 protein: CASSLDGNYGYTF. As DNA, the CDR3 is TGTGCCAGCAGCTTAGACGGAAACTATGGCTACACCTTC.

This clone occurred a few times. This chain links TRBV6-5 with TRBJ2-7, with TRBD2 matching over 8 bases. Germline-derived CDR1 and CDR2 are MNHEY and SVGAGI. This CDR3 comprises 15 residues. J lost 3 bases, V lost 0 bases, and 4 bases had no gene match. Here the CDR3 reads CASSYSRGGHYEQYF. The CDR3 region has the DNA TGTGCCAGCAGTTACTCCCGCGGGGGGCACTACGAGCAGTACTTC.

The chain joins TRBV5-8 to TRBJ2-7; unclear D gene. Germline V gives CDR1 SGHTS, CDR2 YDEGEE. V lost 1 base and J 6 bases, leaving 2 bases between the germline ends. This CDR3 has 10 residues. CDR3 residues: CASSLIEQYF. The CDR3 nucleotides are TGTGCCAGCAGCTTGATCGAGCAGTACTTC.

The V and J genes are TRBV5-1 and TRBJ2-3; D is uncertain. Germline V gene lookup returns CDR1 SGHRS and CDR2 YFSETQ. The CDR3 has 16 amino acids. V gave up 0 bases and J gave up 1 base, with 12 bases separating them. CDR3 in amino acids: CASSLVGSLGTDTQYF. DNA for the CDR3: TGCGCCAGCAGCTTGGTGGGCAGCCTAGGCACAGATACGCAGTATTTT. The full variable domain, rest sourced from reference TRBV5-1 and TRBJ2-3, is KAGVTQTPRYLIKTRGQQVTLSCSPISGHRSVSWYQQTPGQGLQFLFEYFSETQRNKGNFPGRFSGRQFSNSRSEMNVSTLELGDSALYLCASSLVGSLGTDTQYFGPGTRLTVL.

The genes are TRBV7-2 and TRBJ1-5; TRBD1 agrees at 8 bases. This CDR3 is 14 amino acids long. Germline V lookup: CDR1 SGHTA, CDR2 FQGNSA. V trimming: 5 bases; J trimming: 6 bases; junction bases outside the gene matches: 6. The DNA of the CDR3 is TGTGCCAGCAGCCCCCAGGGGGCGGGTCAGCCCCAGCATTTT. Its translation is CASSPQGAGQPQHF.

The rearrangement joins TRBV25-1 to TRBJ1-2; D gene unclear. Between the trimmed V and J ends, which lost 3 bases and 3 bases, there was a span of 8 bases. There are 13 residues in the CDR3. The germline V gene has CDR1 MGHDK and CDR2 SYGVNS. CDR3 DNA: TGTGCCAGCAGTGAGGGGTCATACTATGGCTACACCTTC. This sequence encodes CASSEGSYYGYTF.

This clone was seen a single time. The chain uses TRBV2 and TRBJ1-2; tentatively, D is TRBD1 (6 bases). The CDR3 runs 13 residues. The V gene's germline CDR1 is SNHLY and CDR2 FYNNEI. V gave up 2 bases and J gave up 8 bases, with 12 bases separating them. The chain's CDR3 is CASSEWGHKGYTF. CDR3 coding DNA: TGTGCCAGCAGTGAATGGGGACATAAAGGCTACACCTTC.

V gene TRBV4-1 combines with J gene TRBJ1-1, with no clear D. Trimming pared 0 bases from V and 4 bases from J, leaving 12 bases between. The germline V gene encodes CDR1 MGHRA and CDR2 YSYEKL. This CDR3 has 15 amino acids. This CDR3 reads CASSQDNGVGTEAFF. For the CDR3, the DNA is TGCGCCAGCAGCCAAGATAATGGGGTAGGCACTGAAGCTTTCTTT.

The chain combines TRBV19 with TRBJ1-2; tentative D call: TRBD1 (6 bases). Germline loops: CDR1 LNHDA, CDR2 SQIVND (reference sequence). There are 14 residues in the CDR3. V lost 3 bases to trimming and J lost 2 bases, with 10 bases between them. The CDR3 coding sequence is TGTGCCAGTAGTATTTACAGGGCCAACTATGGCTACACCTTC. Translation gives CASSIYRANYGYTF.

The CDR3 here is CATLDITGINSPLHF. For the CDR3, the DNA is TGTGCCACCCTCGATATTACAGGGATCAATTCACCCCTCCACTTT. This sequence joins TRBV2 and TRBJ1-6, with a tentative D call TRBD1 (6 bases). The V end was cut by 10 bases, the J end by 7 bases, with 20 bases between. CDR1 is SNHLY, CDR2 FYNNEI, per germline. The CDR3 is made up of 15 amino acids.

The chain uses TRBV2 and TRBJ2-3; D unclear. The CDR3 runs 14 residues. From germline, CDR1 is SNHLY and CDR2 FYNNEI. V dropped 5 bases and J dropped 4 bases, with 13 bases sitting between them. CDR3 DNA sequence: TGTGCCAGCAGTCTACAACAGTTCCCAGATACGCAGTATTTT. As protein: CASSLQQFPDTQYF.

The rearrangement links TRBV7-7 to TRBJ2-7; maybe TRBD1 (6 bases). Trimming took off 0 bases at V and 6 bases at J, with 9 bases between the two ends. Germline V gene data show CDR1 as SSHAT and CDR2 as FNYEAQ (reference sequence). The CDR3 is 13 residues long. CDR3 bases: TGTGCCAGCAGCTTAGCCACAGGGTCCGAGCAGTACTTC. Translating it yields CASSLATGSEQYF.

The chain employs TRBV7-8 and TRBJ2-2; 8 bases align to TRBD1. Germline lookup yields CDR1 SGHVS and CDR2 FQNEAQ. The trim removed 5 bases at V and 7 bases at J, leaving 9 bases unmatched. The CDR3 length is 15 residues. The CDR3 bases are TGTGCCAGCAGCCAAGGACAGGGAGGAATCGGGGAGCTGTTTTTT. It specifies CASSQGQGGIGELFF.

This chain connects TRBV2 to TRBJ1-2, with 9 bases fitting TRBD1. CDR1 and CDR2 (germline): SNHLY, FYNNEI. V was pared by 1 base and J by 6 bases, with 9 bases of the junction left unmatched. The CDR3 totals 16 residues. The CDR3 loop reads CASSEGRQGVSNGYTF. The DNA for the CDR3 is TGTGCCAGCAGTGAAGGGCGACAGGGGGTCTCGAATGGCTACACCTTC. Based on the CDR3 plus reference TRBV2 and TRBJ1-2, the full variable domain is EPEVTQTPSHQVTQMGQEVILRCVPISNHLYFYWYRQILGQKVEFLVSFYNNEISEKSEIFDDQFSVERPDGSNFTLKIRSTKLEDSAMYFCASSEGRQGVSNGYTFGSGTRLTVV.

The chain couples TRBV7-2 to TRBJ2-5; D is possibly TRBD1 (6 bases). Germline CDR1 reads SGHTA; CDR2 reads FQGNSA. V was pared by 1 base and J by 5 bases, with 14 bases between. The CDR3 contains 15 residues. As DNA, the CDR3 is TGTGCCAGCAGCTTAGTGGCAGGGGACGGGGAGACCCAGTACTTC. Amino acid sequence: CASSLVAGDGETQYF. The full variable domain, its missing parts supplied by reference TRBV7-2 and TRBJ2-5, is GAGVSQSPSNKVTEKGKDVELRCDPISGHTALYWYRQSLGQGLEFLIYFQGNSAPDKSGLPSDRFSAERTGGSVSTLTIQRTQQEDSAVYLCASSLVAGDGETQYFGPGTRLLVL.

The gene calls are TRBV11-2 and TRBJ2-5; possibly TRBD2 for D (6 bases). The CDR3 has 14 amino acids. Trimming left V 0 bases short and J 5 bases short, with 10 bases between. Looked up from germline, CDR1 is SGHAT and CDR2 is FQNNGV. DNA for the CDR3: TGTGCCAGCAGCTTAGATCATCTAGCGGAGACCCAGTACTTC. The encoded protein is CASSLDHLAETQYF.

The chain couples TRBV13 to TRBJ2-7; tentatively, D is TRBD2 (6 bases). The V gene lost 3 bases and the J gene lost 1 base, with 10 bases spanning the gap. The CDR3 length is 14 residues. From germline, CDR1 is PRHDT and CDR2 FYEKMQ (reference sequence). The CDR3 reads CASSLNGGSYEQYF. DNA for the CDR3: TGTGCCAGCAGCTTGAACGGGGGTTCCTACGAGCAGTACTTC. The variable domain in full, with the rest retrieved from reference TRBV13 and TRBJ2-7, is AAGVIQSPRHLIKEKRETATLKCYPIPRHDTVYWYQQGPGQDPQFLISFYEKMQSDKGSIPDRFSAQQFSDYHSELNMSSLELGDSALYFCASSLNGGSYEQYFGPGTRLTVT.

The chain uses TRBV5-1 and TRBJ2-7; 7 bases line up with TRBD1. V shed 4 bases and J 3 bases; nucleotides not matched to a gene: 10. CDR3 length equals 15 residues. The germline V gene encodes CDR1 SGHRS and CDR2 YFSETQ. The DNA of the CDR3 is TGCGCCAGCAGCCAGTCACCGGGACAGAGCTACGAGCAGTACTTC. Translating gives CASSQSPGQSYEQYF. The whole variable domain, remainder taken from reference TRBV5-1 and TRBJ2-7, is KAGVTQTPRYLIKTRGQQVTLSCSPISGHRSVSWYQQTPGQGLQFLFEYFSETQRNKGNFPGRFSGRQFSNSRSEMNVSTLELGDSALYLCASSQSPGQSYEQYFGPGTRLTVT.

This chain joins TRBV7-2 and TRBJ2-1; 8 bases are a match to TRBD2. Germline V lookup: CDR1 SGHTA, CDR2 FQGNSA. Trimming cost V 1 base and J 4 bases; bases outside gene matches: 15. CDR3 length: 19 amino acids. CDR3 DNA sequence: TGTGCCAGCAGCTTAGTTGTGGCGGTGCGGGCTAGCGGGTACAATGAGCAGTTCTTC. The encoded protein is CASSLVVAVRASGYNEQFF.

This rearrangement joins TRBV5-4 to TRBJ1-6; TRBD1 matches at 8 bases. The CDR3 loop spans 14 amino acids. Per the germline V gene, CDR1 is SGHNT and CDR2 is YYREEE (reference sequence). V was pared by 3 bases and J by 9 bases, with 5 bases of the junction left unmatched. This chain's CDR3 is CASSSRTGSSPLHF. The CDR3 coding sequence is TGTGCCAGCAGCTCCCGGACAGGGAGTTCACCCCTCCACTTT.